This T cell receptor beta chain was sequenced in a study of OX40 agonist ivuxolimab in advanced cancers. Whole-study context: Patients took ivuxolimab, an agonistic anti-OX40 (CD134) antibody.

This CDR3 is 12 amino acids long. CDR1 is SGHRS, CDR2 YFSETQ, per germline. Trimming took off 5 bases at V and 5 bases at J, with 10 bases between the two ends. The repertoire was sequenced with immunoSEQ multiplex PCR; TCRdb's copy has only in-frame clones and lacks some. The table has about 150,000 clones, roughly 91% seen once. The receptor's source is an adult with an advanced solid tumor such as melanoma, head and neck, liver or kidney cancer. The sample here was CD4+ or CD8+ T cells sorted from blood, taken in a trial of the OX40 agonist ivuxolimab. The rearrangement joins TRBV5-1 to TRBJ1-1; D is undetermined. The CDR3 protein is CASRLGRTEAFF. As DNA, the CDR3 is TGCGCCAGCAGACTGGGGAGGACTGAAGCTTTCTTT.